This is a list of T cell receptor beta chains from one sample in a study of CD8 T cells in Susac syndrome. TCRdb re-called the immunoSEQ multiplex PCR reads with MiXCR, one entry per CDR3 protein. Of 150,000 to 200,000 distinct CDR3 sequences in the sample, roughly 94% were seen once. The sequenced sample consisted of CD4+ T cells from PBMCs. The receptors were gathered from a human donor with multiple sclerosis. Each CDR3 is given with its conserved first and last residue. Fields, in order: clone size, D gene, CDR3 length, J gene, V gene, CDR3 protein, CDR3 DNA. D genes are given only for firm matches. The listing skips clone size in some rows; elsewhere it reads once, few, many or a size class.

NA | NA | 14 | TRBJ1-3 | TRBV6-6 | CASSYGESGNTIYF | TGTGCCAGCAGTTACGGGGAGTCTGGAAACACCATATATTTT
NA | NA | 15 | TRBJ1-1 | TRBV29-1 | CSVCRGRTMNTEAFF | TGCAGCGTGTGCAGGGGCAGAACGATGAACACTGAAGCTTTCTTT
NA | TRBD1 | 14 | TRBJ1-2 | TRBV5-1 | CASSEGQGNYGYTF | TGCGCCAGCAGCGAGGGACAGGGCAACTATGGCTACACCTTC
NA | TRBD2 | 15 | TRBJ2-1 | TRBV30 | CACLPLAGGRYEQFF | TGTGCCTGCCTCCCCCTAGCGGGAGGCAGATATGAGCAGTTCTTC
NA | TRBD2 | 14 | TRBJ2-7 | TRBV12-3/TRBV12-4 | CASSHDASGYEQYF | TGTGCCAGCAGCCACGACGCTAGCGGATACGAGCAGTACTTC
NA | NA | 13 | TRBJ1-4 | TRBV5-6 | CASRLPVMEKLFF | TGTGCCAGCAGGCTCCCGGTGATGGAAAAACTGTTTTTT
NA | NA | 14 | TRBJ1-1 | TRBV7-8 | CASSPWGANTEAFF | TGTGCCAGCAGCCCCTGGGGGGCGAACACTGAAGCTTTCTTT
NA | NA | 12 | TRBJ1-1 | TRBV5-1 | CASSLSIGEAFF | TGCGCCAGCAGCTTGTCGATCGGTGAAGCTTTCTTT
NA | TRBD1 | 15 | TRBJ2-7 | TRBV5-4 | CASSLTGTGAYEQYF | TGTGCCAGCAGCTTAACCGGGACAGGGGCTTACGAGCAGTACTTC
NA | NA | 12 | TRBJ2-7 | TRBV28 | CASNGGSYEQYF | TGTGCCAGCAATGGCGGATCCTACGAGCAGTACTTC
NA | NA | 13 | TRBJ1-3 | TRBV30 | CAWSANSGNTIYF | TGTGCCTGGAGTGCGAACTCTGGAAACACCATATATTTT
NA | TRBD1 | 13 | TRBJ1-5 | TRBV28 | CASRTGGWQPQHF | TGTGCCAGCAGGACAGGGGGCTGGCAGCCCCAGCATTTT
NA | TRBD1 | 16 | TRBJ2-7 | TRBV15 | CATSSQLGQGEHEQYF | TGTGCCACCAGCTCCCAACTAGGACAGGGTGAACACGAGCAGTACTTC
NA | NA | 16 | TRBJ1-3 | TRBV9 | CASSFSRDLSGNTIYF | TGTGCCAGCAGTTTTTCCAGGGACCTCTCTGGAAACACCATATATTTT
NA | TRBD2 | 11 | TRBJ2-1 | TRBV24-1 | CLSGGRDEQFF | TGTTTAAGCGGGGGTCGGGATGAGCAGTTCTTC
NA | NA | 14 | TRBJ2-4 | TRBV7-9 | CASNNGVAKNIQYF | TGTGCCAGCAACAACGGGGTAGCCAAAAACATTCAGTACTTC
NA | NA | 13 | TRBJ1-3 | TRBV12-3/TRBV12-4 | CASSHNSGNTIYF | TGTGCCAGCAGCCACAACTCTGGAAACACCATATATTTT
NA | NA | 11 | TRBJ2-4 | TRBV20-1 | CSAGPVNIQYF | TGCAGTGCCGGACCCGTAAACATTCAGTACTTC
NA | TRBD1 | 13 | TRBJ1-2 | TRBV9 | CASSVGTGFGYTF | TGTGCCAGCAGCGTAGGGACAGGTTTTGGCTACACCTTC
NA | NA | 15 | TRBJ1-2 | TRBV23-1 | CASSLHQGGVDGYTF | TGCGCCAGCAGTCTTCATCAGGGAGGAGTTGATGGCTACACCTTC
NA | NA | 13 | TRBJ1-1 | TRBV4-2 | CASSQVDDTEAFF | TGTGCCAGCAGCCAAGTTGACGACACTGAAGCTTTCTTT
NA | NA | 12 | TRBJ2-7 | TRBV20-1 | CSARGYNHEQYF | TGCAGTGCTAGGGGGTACAACCACGAGCAGTACTTC
NA | NA | 13 | TRBJ2-7 | TRBV7-2 | CASSLEAEGEQYF | TGTGCCAGCAGCTTAGAGGCGGAGGGAGAGCAGTACTTC
NA | NA | 12 | TRBJ2-5 | TRBV19 | CASSMPQETQYF | TGTGCCAGTAGTATGCCGCAAGAGACCCAGTACTTC
once | NA | 13 | TRBJ1-1 | TRBV4-1 | CASSHPRNTEAFF | TGCGCCAGCAGCCATCCGAGGAACACTGAAGCTTTCTTT
NA | NA | 12 | TRBJ2-4 | TRBV5-1 | CASSPPGDKQYF | TGCGCCAGCAGCCCACCTGGGGACAAACAGTACTTC
NA | NA | 15 | TRBJ2-1 | TRBV24-1 | CATSETPGRDNEQFF | TGTGCCACCAGTGAAACTCCCGGGAGAGACAATGAGCAGTTCTTC
NA | TRBD1 | 17 | TRBJ2-7 | TRBV12-3/TRBV12-4 | CASRLGRRTGYSYEQYF | TGTGCCAGCAGATTGGGGCGGAGGACAGGTTATTCCTACGAGCAGTACTTC
NA | TRBD1 | 18 | TRBJ2-3 | TRBV5-1 | CASSRQGKSILGTDTQYF | TGCGCCAGCAGCCGACAGGGAAAGAGCATTCTGGGCACAGATACGCAGTATTTT
once | NA | 14 | TRBJ2-1 | TRBV24-1 | CATGGRGSYNEQFF | TGTGCCACCGGGGGAAGGGGGTCCTACAATGAGCAGTTCTTC
NA | TRBD2 | 16 | TRBJ2-1 | TRBV28 | CASSGRLAGAYNEQFF | TGTGCCAGCAGTGGGCGGCTAGCGGGAGCCTACAATGAGCAGTTCTTC
NA | TRBD1 | 17 | TRBJ2-7 | TRBV7-9 | CASSLASTGGAAYEQYF | TGTGCCAGCAGCTTAGCCTCTACAGGGGGCGCCGCCTACGAGCAGTACTTC
NA | NA | 15 | TRBJ1-3 | TRBV3-1 | CASSQAIFSGNTIYF | TGTGCCAGCAGCCAAGCGATTTTCTCTGGAAACACCATATATTTT
NA | TRBD2 | 16 | TRBJ2-3 | TRBV10-3 | CAIRKGLAGDPDTQYF | TGTGCCATCAGGAAGGGACTAGCGGGAGATCCAGATACGCAGTATTTT
NA | NA | 15 | TRBJ2-7 | TRBV28 | CASSLISADILEQYF | TGTGCCAGCAGTTTAATCTCCGCGGATATTTTGGAGCAGTACTTC
NA | NA | 13 | TRBJ1-2 | TRBV7-2 | CASSNTWDYGYTF | TGTGCCAGCAGCAATACATGGGACTATGGCTACACCTTC
NA | NA | 15 | TRBJ1-3 | TRBV7-2 | CASSDQVGPENTIYF | TGTGCCAGCAGCGACCAGGTTGGGCCTGAAAACACCATATATTTT
NA | NA | 14 | TRBJ2-7 | TRBV19 | CASSMGGTYYEQYF | TGTGCCAGTAGTATGGGGGGCACCTACTACGAGCAGTACTTC
NA | TRBD2 | 14 | TRBJ2-1 | TRBV7-3 | CASRAGAGVGEQFF | TGTGCCAGCAGGGCGGGAGCGGGAGTAGGAGAGCAGTTCTTC
NA | NA | 12 | TRBJ2-7 | TRBV20-1 | CSAGLSSYEQYF | TGCAGTGCGGGGTTATCCTCCTACGAGCAGTACTTC
NA | TRBD2 | 15 | TRBJ2-1 | TRBV20-1 | CSAPLGTSGNNEQFF | TGCAGTGCCCCCTTGGGGACTAGCGGAAACAATGAGCAGTTCTTC
NA | NA | 14 | TRBJ2-1 | TRBV30 | CAWRGAGRPNEQFF | TGTGCCTGGAGGGGGGCAGGGAGGCCAAATGAGCAGTTCTTC
NA | TRBD1 | 14 | TRBJ2-3 | TRBV29-1 | CSVYPGQGTDTQYF | TGCAGCGTTTATCCGGGACAGGGCACAGATACGCAGTATTTT
few | NA | 16 | TRBJ1-1 | TRBV6-1 | CASTLRPSTGNTEAFF | TGTGCCAGCACCTTAAGACCATCGACGGGGAACACTGAAGCTTTCTTT
few | TRBD2 | 14 | TRBJ2-1 | TRBV7-6 | CASSPGLAANEQFF | TGTGCCAGCAGCCCTGGACTAGCGGCCAATGAGCAGTTCTTC
NA | NA | 15 | TRBJ2-3 | TRBV6-5 | CASSYRGSGTDTQYF | TGTGCCAGCAGTTACCGAGGCTCGGGCACAGATACGCAGTATTTT
NA | NA | 12 | TRBJ2-5 | TRBV2 | CASREGWETQYF | TGTGCCAGCAGGGAGGGCTGGGAGACCCAGTACTTC
NA | NA | 14 | TRBJ2-1 | TRBV12-3/TRBV12-4 | CASSLKLATNEQFF | TGTGCCAGCAGTTTGAAACTAGCTACCAATGAGCAGTTCTTC
NA | NA | 13 | TRBJ2-5 | TRBV6-6 | CASRINREETQYF | TGTGCCAGCCGTATAAACAGGGAAGAGACCCAGTACTTC
NA | NA | 13 | TRBJ1-1 | TRBV5-1 | CASSQERLSEAFF | TGCGCCAGCAGTCAAGAACGACTCTCTGAAGCTTTCTTT
NA | NA | 13 | TRBJ2-7 | TRBV5-1 | CASNLGGTGEQYF | TGCGCCAGCAATTTAGGGGGGACTGGGGAGCAGTACTTC
NA | TRBD1 | 15 | TRBJ2-7 | TRBV15 | CATSRDGQGLYEQYF | TGTGCCACCAGCAGAGACGGACAGGGGCTCTACGAGCAGTACTTC
NA | TRBD1 | 13 | TRBJ1-2 | TRBV3-1 | CASGQGPESGYTF | TGTGCCAGCGGACAGGGGCCCGAGAGTGGCTACACCTTC
NA | NA | 14 | TRBJ2-4 | TRBV7-9 | CASSLGARGDIQYF | TGTGCCAGCAGCCTAGGAGCTCGAGGGGACATTCAGTACTTC
NA | TRBD1 | 15 | TRBJ2-5 | TRBV4-3 | CASSQDRQGGETQYF | TGCGCCAGCAGCCAAGACAGACAGGGCGGAGAGACCCAGTACTTC